This T cell receptor (beta chain) was sequenced in a study of T-cell reconstitution after alpha-beta-depleted transplantation in children (dated by TCRdb to the mid-2010s). Notes on the research overall: Using TCR repertoire profiling, the study followed T-cell immune reconstitution in a quantitative way in children after TCRalphabeta/CD19-depleted allogeneic hematopoietic cell transplantation.

Clipping removes 2 bases from V and 4 bases from J, with 5 as the unmatched junction base count. For CDR1 and CDR2, the germline V gene lists SGHRS and YFSETQ. The CDR3 numbers 16 residues from cysteine through phenylalanine. Kept here is only the CDR3 DNA, which spans 48 bases and is read in frame from base 1. The library was built by means of PCR. The instrument given in TCRdb is Illumina HiSeq 2500. TCR libraries were prepared with molecular barcoding, using unique molecular identifiers to normalize TCRbeta repertoire quantification. TCRdb itself trimmed the public reads at Q25 with fastp, ran MiXCR and retained productive beta chains. Merged by CDR3 protein, the rows form single entries marked with the most common genes and DNA. This sample comprises a few hundred thousand distinct CDR3 sequences, roughly a quarter of them detected only once. The top ten hold just over 35% of the sample. This specimen's treatment or condition label, per the study, means: allogeneic hematopoietic cell transplantation with graft depleted of TCRalphabeta T cells and CD19 B cells. The transplant recipients were children given TCRalphabeta/CD19-depleted allogeneic hematopoietic cell grafts.

Beyond this particular receptor, the publication reports: In some patients, the high TCRbeta diversity seen at day 60 was put down to recipient T cells and intrathymic progenitors that had survived conditioning. Hyperexpanded clone frequencies declined over subsequent months; after one year, T-cell counts and TCRbeta diversity were mostly attributed to newly produced T cells. About two months after transplant, the apparently early recovery of alphabetaT-cell counts reportedly depended on just several hundred clones that had expanded rapidly and came from non-depleted graft cells.

A few counts support this clonotype. Its antigen is still unknown. The input lacks base qualities; no much larger clone sits a single base away. The clonotype was recovered from a boy in the first two years of life with Wiskott-Aldrich syndrome, due to receive a stem cell transplant. The sequenced sample was PBMCs, obtained before TCRalphabeta/CD19-depleted stem cell transplant. Recombination joined TRBV5-1 with TRBJ2-3; TRBD2 agrees with 12 junctional bases. The CDR3 reads as follows: CASSFILAGGADTQYF. The DNA sequence is TGCGCCAGCAGCTTTATCCTAGCGGGAGGGGCAGATACGCAGTATTTT.